This T cell receptor beta chain was sequenced during a study of T-cell memory formation after mild COVID-19. Points from the study as a whole: Whether day 37 second-wave clones are SARS-CoV-2-specific was not confirmed. Several responding clones turned up in pre-infection memory, indicating that cross-reactive memory may have taken part. The study found balanced CD4/CD8 in clones contracting day 15 to 85 and a CD4+ lean in later expanders.

To note about this clonotype: Its antigen is as yet unknown.

CDR1 SGHRS and CDR2 YFSETQ come from the germline V gene. Trimming cost V 6 bases and J 5 bases; bases outside gene matches: 8. The length of the CDR3 is 13 residues. Libraries for TCRalpha and TCRbeta carried sample barcodes and unique molecular identifiers via 5'RACE. A single record per CDR3 protein comes from TCRdb applying MiXCR to the 5' RACE reads. Among about 130,000 distinct CDR3 sequences, about a sixth were seen once, and the ten largest hold 4% to 6%. This chain joins TRBV5-1 and TRBJ2-7, with 7 bases that match TRBD2. Input material: PBMCs or a T cell subset sorted from them (not recorded which). The TCR originated in a man aged 18 to 30 who had mild COVID-19 (a few samples of this study predate the infection). Cell type and time point are not known. The CDR3 loop reads CASMSRGDDEQYF. For the CDR3, the DNA is TGCGCCAGCATGAGCCGGGGGGACGACGAGCAGTACTTC.